A single sample is the source of the 5 T cell receptor beta chains below, sequenced in a study of cytomegalovirus exposure and HLA in healthy donors. This PCR relied on a set of 60 Vbeta primers and 13 Jbeta primers. Clones were sequenced by immunoSEQ multiplex PCR, and TCRdb holds only the in-frame ones, with some missing. This table holds tens of thousands of clones, approximately 78% found once. Sequencing was carried out using PBMCs. These receptors all stem from a female donor in good health and CMV-seronegative.

The rearrangement joins TRBV30 to TRBJ2-1; TRBD2 matches at 8 bases. Germline-derived CDR1 and CDR2 are GTSNPN and SVGIG (reference sequence). V was clipped by 3 bases and J by 9 bases; unmatched bases: 7. The CDR3 runs 13 residues. The CDR3 reads CAWSPLRGGEQFF. The DNA of the CDR3 is TGTGCCTGGAGCCCCCTTCGGGGGGGTGAGCAGTTCTTC.

DNA of the CDR3: TGTGCCAGCAGTTTAAGCCCGGGATGGGAGCAGTACTTC. Protein sequence: CASSLSPGWEQYF. This chain links TRBV27 with TRBJ2-7; D might be TRBD2 (5 bases). The V and J ends lost 2 bases and 7 bases respectively, with 12 bases between them. CDR1 is MNHEY, CDR2 SMNVEV, per germline (reference sequence). CDR3 length: 13 residues.

The rearrangement links TRBV11-2 to TRBJ1-1; tentatively, D is TRBD1 (5 bases). In germline, CDR1 is SGHAT, CDR2 FQNNGV. V was pared by 2 bases and J by 3 bases, with 10 bases between. CDR3 length: 14 residues. In DNA, the CDR3 is TGTGCCAGCAGCTTATGGGGGAGGGACACTGAAGCTTTCTTT. Residues: CASSLWGRDTEAFF.

V and J are TRBV29-1 and TRBJ2-5; the match to TRBD2 covers 10 bases. The CDR3 covers 20 residues. The V and J ends lost 2 bases and 5 bases, in that order; junction bases with no gene match: 23. Germline V gene lookup returns CDR1 SQVTM and CDR2 ANQGSEA. Here the CDR3 reads CSVEFPRGSGGMLVGETQYF. Written as DNA, the CDR3 is TGCAGCGTTGAATTTCCCCGGGGTAGCGGGGGGATGTTAGTGGGTGAGACCCAGTACTTC.

This chain connects TRBV27 to TRBJ1-5; maybe TRBD1 (5 bases). CDR1 and CDR2 from the germline V gene are MNHEY and SMNVEV (reference sequence). CDR3 size: 13 residues. The germline V and J ends were trimmed by 7 bases and 6 bases, with 13 bases remaining between them. The CDR3 sequence: CASMGGVRQPQHF. In nucleotides, the CDR3 is TGTGCCAGCATGGGAGGGGTGCGTCAGCCCCAGCATTTT.